The 28 T cell receptor beta chains below were found in one sample sequenced in a study of early T cells in non-severe SARS-CoV-2 infection. TCRdb reanalysed the 5' RACE reads using MiXCR and keeps one entry per CDR3 protein. The sample lists about 35,000 distinct CDR3 sequences; approximately 5.9% were seen once. Sequenced material: whole blood. These TCRs come from an adult who was a healthcare worker with PCR-confirmed SARS-CoV-2 infection or an uninfected control (not recorded which).

There are many counts of this clonotype. The chain links TRBV3-1 to TRBJ2-4; 14 positions agree with TRBD2. CDR3 length equals 19 residues. V trimming: 0 bases; J trimming: 0 bases; junction bases outside the gene matches: 4. The germline gives CDR1 LGHDT, CDR2 YNNKEL (reference sequence). The CDR3 bases are TGTGCCAGCAGCCAAGAGGGGACTAGCGGGAGCGTAGCCAAAAACATTCAGTACTTC. Amino acid sequence: CASSQEGTSGSVAKNIQYF.

The chain employs TRBV5-1 and TRBJ2-3, with 8 bases aligning to TRBD2. Germline CDR1 is SGHRS and CDR2 is YFSETQ. With 1 base clipped from V and 3 bases from J, the junction kept 4 bases outside the gene matches. CDR3 size: 15 residues. CDR3 in amino acids: CASSLMIAGTDTQYF. CDR3 DNA: TGCGCCAGCAGCTTGATGATAGCGGGGACAGATACGCAGTATTTT.

DNA of the CDR3: TGTGCCAGCAAGGGGCCGGGGGTTTCTGAAGCTTTCTTT. Its translation: CASKGPGVSEAFF. The chain couples TRBV28 to TRBJ1-1; D is possibly TRBD1 (5 bases). Germline CDR1 and CDR2: MDHEN and SYDVKM. V gave up 7 bases and J gave up 6 bases, with 15 bases separating them. The CDR3 contains 13 residues.

The sample holds many counts of this clonotype. This rearrangement joins TRBV11-2 to TRBJ2-3, with unresolved D. The CDR3 sequence is 14 residues long. In germline, CDR1 is SGHAT, CDR2 FQNNGV. Deletions cut 0 bases from V and 2 bases from J, with 6 bases between. The CDR3 loop is CASSLDEPTDTQYF. The CDR3 nucleotides read TGTGCCAGCAGCTTAGATGAGCCCACAGATACGCAGTATTTT.

The J gene is TRBJ2-2, the V gene TRBV7-3, with 8 bases aligning to TRBD1. Germline trimming cut 5 bases from V and 4 bases from J; bases unmatched to any gene: 6. CDR3 length: 15 amino acids. CDR1 SGHTA and CDR2 FQGTGA come from the germline V gene. CDR3 DNA sequence: TGTGCCAGCAGCCGAGCAGGGGGCGTCACCGGGGAGCTGTTTTTT. This encodes CASSRAGGVTGELFF. Full variable domain (rest looked up from reference TRBV7-3 and TRBJ2-2): GAGVSQTPSNKVTEKGKYVELRCDPISGHTALYWYRQSLGQGPEFLIYFQGTGAADDSGLPNDRFFAVRPEGSVSTLKIQRTERGDSAVYLCASSRAGGVTGELFFGEGSRLTVL.

This clonotype was counted between two and nine times. J is TRBJ2-3 and V is TRBV20-1; D is unresolved. Trimming pared 5 bases from V and 3 bases from J, leaving 9 bases between. The CDR3 covers 12 residues. In germline, CDR1 is DFQATT, CDR2 SNEGSKA (reference sequence). CDR3 sequence (DNA): TGCAGTGCTCACAGATTTACAGATACGCAGTATTTT. Its protein product is CSAHRFTDTQYF.

This clonotype was counted many times. The V gene is TRBV12-3 or TRBV12-4, the J gene TRBJ2-1, with 8 bases aligning to TRBD1. Trimming took 7 bases from V and 1 from J; bases not matched to a gene: 6. This CDR3 region has 15 residues. DNA of the CDR3: TGTGCCAGCACCCGGACAGGGAGGTCCTACAATGAGCAGTTCTTC. It translates to CASTRTGRSYNEQFF.

This clonotype was observed at least ten times. This sequence joins TRBV2 and TRBJ1-1; maybe TRBD1 (6 bases). Trimming stripped 8 bases from V and 5 bases from J, with 9 bases between. There are 11 residues in the CDR3. The germline gives CDR1 SNHLY, CDR2 FYNNEI. The CDR3 nucleotides read TGTGCCAGCGCAGACAGGACTGAAGCTTTCTTT. Amino acid sequence: CASADRTEAFF.

This clonotype appeared many times. The gene calls are TRBV28 and TRBJ2-3, with D possibly being TRBD1 (6 bases). Trimming pared 6 bases from V and 2 bases from J, leaving 9 bases between. CDR1 is MDHEN, CDR2 SYDVKM, per germline. This CDR3 comprises 13 residues. The CDR3 here is CASRQGITDTQYF. The DNA of the CDR3 is TGTGCCAGCAGACAGGGTATCACAGATACGCAGTATTTT.

In this sample, this clonotype turned up a few times. The chain employs TRBV7-6 and TRBJ2-7; maybe TRBD2 (5 bases). This CDR3 region has 14 residues. Germline CDR1 is SGHVS and CDR2 is FNYEAQ. Trimming pared 5 bases from V and 4 bases from J, leaving 15 bases between. The CDR3 here is CASSPSGEPYEQYF. The CDR3 nucleotides are TGTGCCAGCAGCCCAAGCGGAGAACCTTACGAGCAGTACTTC. Together with reference TRBV7-6 and TRBJ2-7, the CDR3 gives the full variable domain: GAGVSQSPRYKVTKRGQDVALRCDPISGHVSLYWYRQALGQGPEFLTYFNYEAQQDKSGLPNDRFSAERPEGSISTLTIQRTEQRDSAMYRCASSPSGEPYEQYFGPGTRLTVT.

This clonotype was seen at least ten times. This rearrangement joins TRBV7-9 to TRBJ2-1; D gene unclear. This CDR3 is built from 12 residues. CDR1 SEHNR and CDR2 FQNEAQ come from the germline V gene (reference sequence). Trimming took 0 bases from V and 9 from J, leaving 6 bases between them. CDR3 amino acids: CASSLATGEQFF. The CDR3 bases are TGTGCCAGCAGCTTAGCAACGGGTGAGCAGTTCTTC.

This clonotype was counted ten times or more. The rearrangement links TRBV5-6 to TRBJ2-1, with D hard to call. CDR3 length: 15 amino acids. The V end was cut by 4 bases, the J end by 1 base, with 12 bases between. The germline gives CDR1 SGHDT, CDR2 YYEEEE. The CDR3 nucleotides read TGTGCCAGCAGCCCGACCCCCGATTCCTACAATGAGCAGTTCTTC. Protein: CASSPTPDSYNEQFF.

This clonotype was observed a few times. CDR3 sequence reads: CASSLALDGGGYGYTF. The CDR3 DNA reads as TGTGCCAGCAGCTTAGCGCTGGACGGGGGAGGTTATGGCTACACCTTC. The chain combines TRBV7-9 with TRBJ1-2; a possible D gene is TRBD1 (5 bases). Between the trimmed V and J ends, which lost 0 bases and 5 bases, there was a span of 16 bases. The CDR3 length is 16 residues. Germline CDR1 SEHNR, CDR2 FQNEAQ (reference sequence).

This clonotype was recorded at least ten times. This rearrangement joins TRBV30 to TRBJ2-7; D is ambiguous. This CDR3 region has 14 residues. Germline CDR1 GTSNPN, CDR2 SVGIG (reference sequence). The ends were cut back, 4 bases at V and 3 bases at J, with 16 bases in the middle. The CDR3 DNA reads TGTGCCTGGACCGATGCACTGAAAAACTACGAGCAGTACTTC. Translated: CAWTDALKNYEQYF.

This clonotype showed up just a few times. The chain is built from TRBV10-3 and TRBJ1-2; 9 nucleotides agree with TRBD1. Germline lookup yields CDR1 ENHRY and CDR2 SYGVKD. The CDR3 is 13 residues long. J gave up 8 bases and V 4 bases, and 5 bases lay outside the gene matches. This CDR3 reads CAISGGQGTGYTF. CDR3 nucleotides: TGTGCCATCAGTGGGGGACAGGGAACCGGCTACACCTTC.

This clonotype was seen repeatedly, ten times or more. The chain has TRBV6-2 or TRBV6-3 and TRBJ1-6, with 9 bases that match TRBD1. The ends lost 6 bases at V and 10 bases at J; junction bases unmatched: 10. This CDR3 has 15 residues. Germline CDR1 reads MNHEY; CDR2 reads SVGEGT. The CDR3: CASRLRDREHSPLHF. The CDR3 DNA sequence: TGTGCCAGCAGGCTACGGGACAGGGAGCACTCACCCCTCCACTTT.

This clonotype was seen repeatedly, ten times or more. This rearrangement joins TRBV9 to TRBJ2-1, with D uncertain. Trimming removed 0 bases at V and 8 bases at J, with 9 bases between. CDR3 length: 13 residues. In germline, CDR1 is SGDLS, CDR2 YYNGEE. The CDR3 DNA reads as TGTGCCAGCAGCGTAGCCCTACATGATGAGCAGTTCTTC. It translates to CASSVALHDEQFF. Looking up the rest from reference TRBV9 and TRBJ2-1 gives the full variable domain: DSGVTQTPKHLITATGQRVTLRCSPRSGDLSVYWYQQSLDQGLQFLIQYYNGEERAKGNILERFSAQQFPDLHSELNLSSLELGDSALYFCASSVALHDEQFFGPGTRLTVL.

This clonotype was detected ten times or more. J is TRBJ1-3 and V is TRBV3-1; no reliable D call. V dropped 0 bases and J dropped 3 bases, with 3 bases sitting between them. CDR3 length equals 13 residues. In germline, CDR1 is LGHDT, CDR2 YNNKEL (reference sequence). CDR3 sequence reads: CASSQDLGNTIYF. The CDR3 nucleotides are TGTGCCAGCAGCCAAGATCTTGGAAACACCATATATTTT.

This clonotype was seen a few times. CDR3 sequence reads: CASSPLGQAGETQYF. CDR3 bases: TGTGCCAGCAGTCCCCTGGGTCAAGCAGGAGAGACCCAGTACTTC. The chain recombines TRBV6-5 with TRBJ2-5; D call uncertain. Germline V gene data show CDR1 as MNHEY and CDR2 as SVGAGI. V was trimmed by 5 bases and J by 4 bases, leaving 17 bases between them. The length of the CDR3 is 15 residues.

The sample holds a few counts of this clonotype. The chain links TRBV10-2 to TRBJ2-3; D is unresolved. Germline V gives CDR1 WSHSY, CDR2 SAAADI. This CDR3 is built from 14 residues. The V end lost 8 bases, the J end lost 0 bases, and 12 bases lay between the germline ends. CDR3 in amino acids: CASGYGDSTDTQYF. DNA for the CDR3: TGCGCCAGCGGGTACGGTGATAGCACAGATACGCAGTATTTT.

This clonotype was detected ten times or more. The chain is built from TRBV10-3 and TRBJ2-3, with a tentative D call TRBD1 (6 bases). The CDR3 loop spans 15 amino acids. Germline CDR1 ENHRY, CDR2 SYGVKD. V was clipped by 6 bases and J by 2 bases, with 15 bases between them. The chain's CDR3 is CAISLTGRDTDTQYF. The CDR3 DNA sequence: TGTGCCATCAGCCTGACAGGACGGGACACAGATACGCAGTATTTT.

This clonotype was found a few times. The chain employs TRBV12-3 or TRBV12-4 and TRBJ2-7; tentatively, D is TRBD1 (5 bases). This CDR3 is 14 amino acids long. The V and J ends lost 2 bases and 3 bases respectively, with 11 bases between them. The CDR3 sequence is CASSLQGFYYEQYF. The CDR3 nucleotides are TGTGCCAGCAGTTTACAGGGTTTCTACTACGAGCAGTACTTC.

This clonotype was counted ten times or more. The V gene is TRBV5-1, the J gene TRBJ2-1, with 7 nucleotides matching TRBD2. This CDR3 comprises 15 residues. V dropped 1 base and J dropped 10; count of bases not matched to a gene: 11. Germline V gene sequence: CDR1 SGHRS, CDR2 YFSETQ. CDR3 protein: CASSLYPGGGVEQFF. DNA of the CDR3: TGCGCCAGCAGCTTGTATCCGGGAGGTGGGGTCGAGCAGTTCTTC.

V is TRBV10-3 and J is TRBJ2-7, with D possibly matching TRBD2 (5 bases). The CDR3 has 14 residues. Between the trimmed V and J ends, which lost 0 bases and 6 bases, there was a span of 12 bases. CDR1 is ENHRY and CDR2 is SYGVKD in the germline V gene. CDR3 coding DNA: TGTGCCATCAGTGAGTCTACTCTCGGACTCGAGCAGTACTTC. Amino acids: CAISESTLGLEQYF.

There are many counts of this clonotype. J is TRBJ2-3 and V is TRBV20-1; 9 bases agree with TRBD2. Germline assignment: CDR1 DFQATT and CDR2 SNEGSKA (reference sequence). V was pared by 0 bases and J by 6 bases, with 10 bases of the junction left unmatched. CDR3 length: 16 residues. The CDR3 region has the DNA TGCAGTGCTAGAGAAAGACCGCTAGCGGGGATTGATACGCAGTATTTT. Translated, it gives CSARERPLAGIDTQYF.

This clonotype was detected many times. V gene TRBV4-1 combines with J gene TRBJ1-1; no firm D call. Looked up from germline, CDR1 is MGHRA and CDR2 is YSYEKL. This CDR3 has 16 residues. Trimming stripped 0 bases from V and 1 base from J, with 12 bases between. CDR3 sequence (DNA): TGCGCCAGCAGCCAAGATGAAGTCGGACGGAACACTGAAGCTTTCTTT. Translation gives CASSQDEVGRNTEAFF.

This clonotype appeared many times. The rearrangement links TRBV5-1 to TRBJ2-1; D uncertain. The ends were cut back, 4 bases at V and 2 bases at J, with 10 bases in the middle. Germline V gene data show CDR1 as SGHRS and CDR2 as YFSETQ. The CDR3 is 14 residues long. The CDR3 here is CASSPRPAYNEQFF. The CDR3 region has the DNA TGCGCCAGCAGCCCTAGACCCGCCTACAATGAGCAGTTCTTC.

This clonotype ranks as medium-sized. The chain combines TRBV6-4 with TRBJ2-2, with TRBD2 as a possible D gene (6 bases). The CDR3 is made up of 13 amino acids. Trimming stripped 4 bases from V and 5 bases from J, with 8 bases between. Germline V gives CDR1 MRHNA, CDR2 SNTAGT. CDR3 in amino acids: CASSGDSTGELFF. In DNA form, the CDR3 reads TGTGCCAGCAGTGGGGACTCAACCGGGGAGCTGTTTTTT.